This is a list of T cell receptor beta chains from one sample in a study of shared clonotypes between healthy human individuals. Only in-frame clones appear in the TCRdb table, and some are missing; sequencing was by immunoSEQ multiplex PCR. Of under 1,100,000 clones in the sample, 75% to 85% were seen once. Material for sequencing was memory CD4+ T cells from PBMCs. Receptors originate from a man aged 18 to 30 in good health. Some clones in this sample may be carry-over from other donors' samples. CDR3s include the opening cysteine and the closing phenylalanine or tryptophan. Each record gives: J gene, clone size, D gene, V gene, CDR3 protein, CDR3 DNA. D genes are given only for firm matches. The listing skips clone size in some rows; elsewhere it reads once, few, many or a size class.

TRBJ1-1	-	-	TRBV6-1	CASSAKGGTEAFF	TGTGCCAGCAGCGCGAAAGGTGGTACTGAAGCTTTCTTT
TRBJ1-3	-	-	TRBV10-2	CASSAGVPVSGNTIYF	TGCGCCAGCAGTGCGGGGGTGCCGGTGTCTGGAAACACCATATATTTT
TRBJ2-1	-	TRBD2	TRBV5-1	CASAPGGRMLYNEQFF	TGCGCCAGCGCACCGGGGGGGCGGATGCTTTACAATGAGCAGTTCTTC
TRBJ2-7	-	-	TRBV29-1	CSVEEGDYEQYF	TGCAGCGTTGAAGAAGGTGACTACGAGCAGTACTTC
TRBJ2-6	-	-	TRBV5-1	CASSFEGLRANVLTF	TGCGCCAGCAGCTTTGAAGGACTCAGGGCCAACGTCCTGACTTTC
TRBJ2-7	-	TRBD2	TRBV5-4	CASSFGGGTSGRLVGQYF	TGTGCCAGCAGCTTTGGCGGCGGGACTAGCGGGAGACTCGTTGGGCAGTACTTC
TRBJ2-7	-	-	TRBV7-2	CASSLNTGGYEQYF	TGTGCCAGCAGCTTAAATACAGGAGGCTACGAGCAGTACTTC
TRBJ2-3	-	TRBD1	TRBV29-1	CSVSSPGGGTDTQYF	TGCAGCGTTTCCTCCCCAGGGGGCGGCACAGATACGCAGTATTTT
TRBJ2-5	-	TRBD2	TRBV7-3	CASSPAGRGETQYF	TGTGCCAGCAGCCCAGCTGGGAGGGGCGAGACCCAGTACTTC
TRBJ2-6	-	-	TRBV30	CAWSGWEGSGANVLTF	TGTGCCTGGAGCGGTTGGGAAGGGTCTGGGGCCAACGTCCTGACTTTC
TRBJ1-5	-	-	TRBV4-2	CASSQESAAWDLQHF	TGTGCCAGCAGCCAAGAGTCCGCAGCCTGGGATCTACAGCATTTT
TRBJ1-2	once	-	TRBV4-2	CASSQASLNYGYTF	TGTGCCAGCAGCCAAGCCAGCTTGAACTATGGCTACACCTTC
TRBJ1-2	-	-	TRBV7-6	CASSPRDGASNYGYTF	TGTGCCAGCAGCCCCCGTGATGGGGCCTCTAACTATGGCTACACCTTC
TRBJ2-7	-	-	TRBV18	CASSATGSKSAQYF	TGTGCCAGCTCAGCAACCGGGTCAAAATCGGCGCAGTACTTC
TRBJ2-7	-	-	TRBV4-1	CASSQDRAPYEQYF	TGCGCCAGCAGCCAAGACAGGGCCCCCTACGAGCAGTACTTC
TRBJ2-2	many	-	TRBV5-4	CASSQQGSTGELFF	TGTGCCAGCAGTCAACAGGGAAGTACCGGGGAGCTGTTTTTT
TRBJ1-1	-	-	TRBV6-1	CASSEMVGDTEAFF	TGTGCCAGCAGTGAAATGGTAGGGGACACTGAAGCTTTCTTT
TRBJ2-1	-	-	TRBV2	CASSEGRGRYNEQFF	TGTGCCAGCAGTGAAGGCAGGGGCCGATACAATGAGCAGTTCTTC
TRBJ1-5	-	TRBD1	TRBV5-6	CASSYSHRDRDYQPQHF	TGTGCCAGCAGCTACTCCCACCGGGACAGGGATTACCAGCCCCAGCATTTT
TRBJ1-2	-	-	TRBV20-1	CSARDNYGYTF	TGCAGTGCTAGGGATAACTATGGCTACACCTTC
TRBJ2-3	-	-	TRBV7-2	CASSLERYRDTQYF	TGTGCCAGCAGCTTAGAGAGGTACAGAGATACGCAGTATTTT
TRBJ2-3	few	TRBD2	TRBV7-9	CASSLAGLAGDTDTQYF	TGTGCCAGCAGCTTAGCGGGTCTAGCGGGAGACACAGATACGCAGTATTTT
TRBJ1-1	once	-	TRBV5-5	CASGEGIRGNTEAFF	TGTGCCAGCGGGGAAGGAATTAGGGGGAACACTGAAGCTTTCTTT
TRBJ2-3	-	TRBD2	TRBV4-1	CASSQGRTSVTTDTQYF	TGCGCCAGCAGCCAGGGTAGGACTAGCGTGACGACAGATACGCAGTATTTT
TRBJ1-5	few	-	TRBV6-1	CASSEGGATQHF	TGTGCCAGCAGTGAAGGCGGCGCGACCCAGCATTTT
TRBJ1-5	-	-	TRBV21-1	CASSKVGTSPRAPKGNQPQHF	TGTGCCAGCAGCAAAGTTGGAACATCACCCAGGGCCCCTAAAGGAAATCAGCCCCAGCATTTT
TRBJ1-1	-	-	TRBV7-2	CASSLMVGTEAFF	TGTGCCAGCAGCTTAATGGTGGGCACTGAAGCTTTCTTT
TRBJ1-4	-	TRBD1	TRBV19	CASSVTTGGGGKLFF	TGTGCCAGTAGTGTCACGACAGGGGGCGGAGGAAAACTGTTTTTT
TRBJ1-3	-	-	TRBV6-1	CASSLTTSSGNTIYF	TGTGCCAGCAGCCTGACAACTTCATCTGGAAACACCATATATTTT
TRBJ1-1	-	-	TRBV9	CASSVSPMNTEAFF	TGTGCCAGCAGCGTTAGTCCCATGAACACTGAAGCTTTCTTT
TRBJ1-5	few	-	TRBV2	CASLRASDQPQHF	TGTGCCAGCCTCAGGGCTAGTGATCAGCCCCAGCATTTT
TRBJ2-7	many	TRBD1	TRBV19	CASSPIWDRGLGFSYEQYF	TGTGCCAGTAGTCCTATTTGGGACAGGGGACTAGGATTCTCCTACGAGCAGTACTTC
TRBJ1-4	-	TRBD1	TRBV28	CASSPPDRAYEKLFF	TGTGCCAGCAGTCCCCCGGACAGGGCCTATGAAAAACTGTTTTTT
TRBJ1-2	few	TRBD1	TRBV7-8	CASNSGTGPLLDGYTF	TGTGCCAGCAACTCCGGGACAGGGCCCTTGTTGGATGGCTACACCTTC
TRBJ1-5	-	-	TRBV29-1	CSVESREPHSSQPQHF	TGCAGCGTTGAAAGCAGGGAGCCACACAGCAGTCAGCCCCAGCATTTT
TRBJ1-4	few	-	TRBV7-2	CASSTRQPGGEKLFF	TGTGCCAGCAGCACTAGACAGCCGGGGGGTGAAAAACTGTTTTTT
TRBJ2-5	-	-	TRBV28	CASSWDPSQETQYF	TGTGCCAGCAGTTGGGACCCCTCCCAAGAGACCCAGTACTTC
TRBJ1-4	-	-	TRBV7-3	CASSLAGTGEKLFF	TGTGCCAGCAGCTTAGCAGGGACTGGAGAAAAACTGTTTTTT
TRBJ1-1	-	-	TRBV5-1	CASSLGGTGDTEAFF	TGCGCCAGCAGCTTGGGGGGGACCGGTGACACTGAAGCTTTCTTT
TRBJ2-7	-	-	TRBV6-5	CASSYTPWGDDEQYF	TGTGCCAGCAGTTACACCCCTTGGGGAGATGACGAGCAGTACTTC
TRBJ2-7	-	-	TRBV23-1	CAGGEFRGYEQYF	TGCGCCGGCGGGGAGTTTCGAGGATACGAGCAGTACTTC
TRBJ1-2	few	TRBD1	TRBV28	CASSAYDRAGYTF	TGTGCCAGCAGTGCCTATGACAGGGCTGGCTACACCTTC
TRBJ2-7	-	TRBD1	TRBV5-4	CASSHRGQGARYEQYF	TGTGCCAGCAGCCACCGGGGTCAGGGGGCTCGGTACGAGCAGTACTTC
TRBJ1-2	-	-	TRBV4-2	CASSPRDPSYGYTF	TGTGCCAGCAGCCCCAGGGATCCGTCTTATGGCTACACCTTC
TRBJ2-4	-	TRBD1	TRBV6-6	CASEVGQGKNIQYF	TGTGCCAGCGAGGTGGGACAGGGCAAAAACATTCAGTACTTC
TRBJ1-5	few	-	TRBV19	CASSIQSAWTVHSNQPQHF	TGTGCCAGTAGTATCCAATCGGCCTGGACAGTCCATAGCAATCAGCCCCAGCATTTT
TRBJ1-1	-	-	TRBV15	CATSTPTVGVRAFF	TGTGCCACCAGCACCCCGACGGTTGGGGTTAGGGCTTTCTTT
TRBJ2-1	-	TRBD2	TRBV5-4	CASSTGTSRYNEQFF	TGTGCCAGCAGCACCGGGACTAGCCGATACAATGAGCAGTTCTTC
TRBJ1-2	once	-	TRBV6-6	CASSSTREIYGYTF	TGTGCCAGCAGCTCAACCCGCGAAATCTATGGCTACACCTTC
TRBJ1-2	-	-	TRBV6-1	CASNENYGYTF	TGTGCCAGCAACGAAAACTATGGCTACACCTTC
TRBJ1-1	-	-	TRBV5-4	CASSLEPLGEAFF	TGTGCCAGCAGCTTGGAACCATTAGGTGAAGCTTTCTTT
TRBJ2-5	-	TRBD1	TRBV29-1	CSVTRPGQGQETQYF	TGCAGCGTCACCAGACCGGGACAGGGCCAAGAGACCCAGTACTTC
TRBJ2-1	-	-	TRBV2	CASRGTGFHEQFF	TGTGCCAGCAGGGGAACAGGGTTTCATGAGCAGTTCTTC
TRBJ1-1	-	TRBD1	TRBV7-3	CASSLMPGQGLNTEAFF	TGTGCCAGCAGCTTAATGCCGGGACAGGGGCTGAACACTGAAGCTTTCTTT
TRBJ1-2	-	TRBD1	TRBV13	CASSLVGQGFRGYTF	TGTGCCAGCAGCTTAGTGGGACAGGGATTTCGTGGCTACACCTTC